A single sample is the source of the 27 T cell receptor beta chains below, sequenced in a study of cytomegalovirus exposure and HLA in healthy donors. Sequencing was performed with immunoSEQ multiplex PCR; in TCRdb, only in-frame clones are kept and a portion is missing. The table has about 70,000 clones, about 95% seen once. Material: PBMCs. These receptor sequences come from a woman between 18 and 30 years old in good health and CMV-seropositive.

The sample holds one count of this clone. This chain links TRBV5-6 with TRBJ2-7, with a weak D call TRBD2 (5 bases). This CDR3 spans 13 amino acids. Germline V lookup: CDR1 SGHDT, CDR2 YYEEEE. Trimming shortened V by 2 bases and J by 1 base, and 7 bases separated the two germline ends. The CDR3 DNA is TGTGCCAGCAGCTTCGGGGATTCCTACGAGCAGTACTTC. This translates into CASSFGDSYEQYF.

The chain employs TRBV6-1 and TRBJ1-1; 7 bases line up with TRBD1. Germline lookup yields CDR1 MNHNS and CDR2 SASEGT. The ends lost 6 bases at V and 0 bases at J; junction bases unmatched: 1. The CDR3 length is 13 residues. CDR3 region: CASRGQLNTEAFF. CDR3 coding DNA: TGTGCCAGCAGGGGACAGCTGAACACTGAAGCTTTCTTT.

The chain combines TRBV5-1 with TRBJ1-1; TRBD1 is a possible D gene (6 bases). Looked up from germline, CDR1 is SGHRS and CDR2 is YFSETQ. The CDR3 consists of 15 residues. Trimming took 4 bases from V and 1 from J, leaving 14 bases between them. CDR3 nucleotides: TGCGCCAGCAGCGTCTCGGGACAAAAGAACACTGAAGCTTTCTTT. Amino acids: CASSVSGQKNTEAFF.

This clone occurred a few times. The CDR3 loop is CASSLGQMIAKNIQYF. CDR3 bases: TGTGCCAGCAGCTTAGGACAGATGATAGCCAAAAACATTCAGTACTTC. The chain uses TRBV7-2 and TRBJ2-4, with D tentatively TRBD1 (5 bases). CDR1 SGHTA and CDR2 FQGNSA come from the germline V gene. V was cut by 1 base and J by 0 bases, with 10 bases left in between. The CDR3 spans 16 residues. The entire variable domain, with the rest obtained from reference TRBV7-2 and TRBJ2-4, is as follows: GAGVSQSPSNKVTEKGKDVELRCDPISGHTALYWYRQSLGQGLEFLIYFQGNSAPDKSGLPSDRFSAERTGGSVSTLTIQRTQQEDSAVYLCASSLGQMIAKNIQYFGAGTRLSVL.

The gene calls are TRBV5-1 and TRBJ2-7; possibly TRBD2 for D (6 bases). The CDR3 spans 13 residues. Trimming stripped 7 bases from V and 0 bases from J, with 11 bases between. The germline V gene has CDR1 SGHRS and CDR2 YFSETQ. Here the CDR3 reads CASAPGLSYEQYF. The DNA for the CDR3 is TGCGCCAGCGCTCCGGGACTCTCCTACGAGCAGTACTTC.

The chain carries TRBV11-3 and TRBJ2-3; 7 nucleotides agree with TRBD2. The CDR3 length is 16 residues. The germline V gene has CDR1 SGHNT and CDR2 YENEEA. Losses at the gene ends were 3 bases for V and 2 bases for J; bases not matched to a gene: 8. In nucleotides, the CDR3 is TGTGCCAGCAGCTTCGCGGGGGTAGGGGTCACAGATACGCAGTATTTT. Translating gives CASSFAGVGVTDTQYF. Supplemented by reference TRBV11-3 and TRBJ2-3, the full variable domain reads EAGVVQSPRYKIIEKKQPVAFWCNPISGHNTLYWYLQNLGQGPELLIRYENEEAVDDSQLPKDRFSAERLKGVDSTLKIQPAELGDSAVYLCASSFAGVGVTDTQYFGPGTRLTVL.

The rearrangement uses TRBV30 and TRBJ1-1, with TRBD1 identical over 10 bases. Germline CDR1 is GTSNPN and CDR2 is SVGIG (reference sequence). Losses at the gene ends were 3 bases for V and 10 bases for J; bases not matched to a gene: 8. This CDR3 spans 13 amino acids. CDR3 protein: CAWRAGTGVGAFF. CDR3 in DNA: TGTGCCTGGAGAGCCGGGACAGGGGTGGGAGCTTTCTTT.

The DNA of the CDR3 is TGTGCCAGCTCACCACCAATCGGAGCGGGGGGGCCTGATTATGAGCAGTTCTTC. Translating gives CASSPPIGAGGPDYEQFF. The chain recombines TRBV18 with TRBJ2-1, with 10 bases lining up with TRBD2. Per germline, CDR1 KGHSH and CDR2 LQKENI. The CDR3 length is 18 residues. V trimming: 0 bases; J trimming: 8 bases; junction bases outside the gene matches: 13. The full variable domain, completed using reference TRBV18 and TRBJ2-1, is NAGVMQNPRHLVRRRGQEARLRCSPMKGHSHVYWYRQLPEEGLKFMVYLQKENIIDESGMPKERFSAEFPKEGPSILRIQQVVRGDSAAYFCASSPPIGAGGPDYEQFFGPGTRLTVL.

This chain links TRBV29-1 with TRBJ1-1; TRBD1 might be the D (5 bases). The CDR3 loop spans 13 amino acids. CDR1 and CDR2 from the germline V gene are SQVTM and ANQGSEA. V lost 6 bases and J 3 bases, leaving 14 bases between the germline ends. The CDR3 DNA follows: TGCAGCGTGGGGGGGGGTAAAGACACTGAAGCTTTCTTT. This gives the protein CSVGGGKDTEAFF.

The rearrangement uses TRBV5-6 and TRBJ2-7; TRBD2 agrees at 14 bases. This CDR3 region has 15 residues. With 4 bases clipped from V and 6 bases from J, the junction kept 6 bases outside the gene matches. CDR1 SGHDT and CDR2 YYEEEE come from the germline V gene. The CDR3 spells CASSRRTSGRFEQYF. As DNA, the CDR3 is TGTGCCAGCAGCCGCCGGACTAGCGGGAGGTTCGAGCAGTACTTC.

V and J are TRBV5-4 and TRBJ1-5; D perhaps matches TRBD1 (6 bases). Germline CDR1 is SGHNT and CDR2 is YYREEE (reference sequence). The CDR3 consists of 15 residues. V lost 3 bases and J 5 bases, leaving 15 bases between the germline ends. CDR3 sequence (DNA): TGTGCCAGCAGCTGGGGAACAGGGTTGGATCAGCCCCAGCATTTT. Protein: CASSWGTGLDQPQHF.

The V gene is TRBV6-4, the J gene TRBJ2-1; no clear D. Germline V gene data show CDR1 as MRHNA and CDR2 as SNTAGT. CDR3 length equals 15 residues. V shed 6 bases and J shed 2 bases, with 14 bases lying between them. The chain's CDR3 is CASSPETFPYNEQFF. The CDR3 bases are TGTGCCAGCAGCCCGGAGACTTTCCCCTACAATGAGCAGTTCTTC.

This chain links TRBV9 with TRBJ2-1, with D possibly matching TRBD2 (6 bases). Germline CDR1 SGDLS, CDR2 YYNGEE. Trimming shortened V by 0 bases and J by 7 bases, and 14 bases separated the two germline ends. CDR3 length equals 15 residues. CDR3 DNA sequence: TGTGCCAGCAGCGTAGGGGGCGGGCTAGCGAATGAGCAGTTCTTC. Translation gives CASSVGGGLANEQFF.

This chain links TRBV5-6 with TRBJ2-1; TRBD2 matches at 7 bases. With V trimmed by 2 bases and J by 13 bases, 9 bases remained unmatched. CDR1 and CDR2 from the germline V gene are SGHDT and YYEEEE. This CDR3 is 13 amino acids long. CDR3 sequence (DNA): TGTGCCAGCAGCTTCCTAGTGGGAGGGCCCCAGTTCTTC. Its protein is CASSFLVGGPQFF. Together with reference TRBV5-6 and TRBJ2-1, the CDR3 gives the full variable domain: DAGVTQSPTHLIKTRGQQVTLRCSPKSGHDTVSWYQQALGQGPQFIFQYYEEEERQRGNFPDRFSGHQFPNYSSELNVNALLLGDSALYLCASSFLVGGPQFFGPGTRLTVL.

V is TRBV9 and J is TRBJ2-7; 9 bases line up with TRBD2. Per the germline V gene, CDR1 is SGDLS and CDR2 is YYNGEE. The CDR3 runs to 15 residues. Trimming cost V 3 bases and J 5 bases; bases outside gene matches: 9. The CDR3 nucleotides read TGTGCCAGCAGCGGTCCGGGACTAGCTATCCACGAGCAGTACTTC. Protein: CASSGPGLAIHEQYF.

The chain is built from TRBV7-8 and TRBJ2-2, with 15 bases lining up with TRBD2. Trimming removed 2 bases from V and 3 bases from J; junction bases left unmatched: 4. Germline loops: CDR1 SGHVS, CDR2 FQNEAQ. This CDR3 has 18 residues. CDR3 DNA: TGTGCCAGCAGCTTACTGGGGACTAGCGGGGGGTACACCGGGGAGCTGTTTTTT. This sequence encodes CASSLLGTSGGYTGELFF. The whole variable domain, filled in from reference TRBV7-8 and TRBJ2-2, reads GAGVSQSPRYKVAKRGQDVALRCDPISGHVSLFWYQQALGQGPEFLTYFQNEAQLDKSGLPSDRFFAERPEGSVSTLKIQRTQQEDSAVYLCASSLLGTSGGYTGELFFGEGSRLTVL.

This chain uses TRBV7-9 with TRBJ2-7; D is perhaps TRBD2 (6 bases). This CDR3 is 13 amino acids long. V gave up 6 bases and J gave up 5 bases, with 14 bases separating them. The germline CDR1 and CDR2 sequences are SEHNR and FQNEAQ (reference sequence). CDR3 nucleotide sequence: TGTGCCAGCAGGCATCCATCGGGGGACGAGCAGTACTTC. Its translation is CASRHPSGDEQYF.

J is TRBJ1-3 and V is TRBV7-2, with D possibly being TRBD1 (5 bases). The germline gives CDR1 SGHTA, CDR2 FQGNSA. Trimming left V 1 base short and J 0 bases short, with 10 bases between. The CDR3 spans 16 residues. The CDR3 region has the DNA TGTGCCAGCAGCTTAGTACGACAGAGCTCTGGAAACACCATATATTTT. Translated: CASSLVRQSSGNTIYF.

The chain uses TRBV2 and TRBJ2-2, with a possible D match to TRBD2 (5 bases). V lost 7 bases to trimming and J lost 5 bases, with 14 bases between them. This CDR3 comprises 14 residues. In germline, CDR1 is SNHLY, CDR2 FYNNEI. CDR3 residues: CASILDPGTGELFF. Here the CDR3 DNA reads TGTGCCAGCATCCTCGACCCGGGGACCGGGGAGCTGTTTTTT.

This chain uses TRBV18 with TRBJ1-1; 7 nucleotides align to TRBD1. The CDR3 consists of 16 residues. The ends lost 3 bases at V and 0 bases at J; junction bases unmatched: 7. Germline CDR1 reads KGHSH; CDR2 reads LQKENI. DNA for the CDR3: TGTGCCAGCTCACCGACGGACAGGAGCGTGAACACTGAAGCTTTCTTT. Protein: CASSPTDRSVNTEAFF.

The chain employs TRBV19 and TRBJ1-2; perhaps TRBD1 as D (5 bases). Germline-derived CDR1 and CDR2 are LNHDA and SQIVND (reference sequence). This CDR3 contains 16 residues. V lost 5 bases and J lost 5, with 21 bases in between. The CDR3 bases are TGTGCCAGTAGTCTTCGCGGGGAAGGGGAGGAATATGGCTACACCTTC. Protein: CASSLRGEGEEYGYTF.

This clone was detected once. The chain combines TRBV2 with TRBJ2-1, with D possibly matching TRBD2 (6 bases). CDR1 is SNHLY and CDR2 is FYNNEI in the germline V gene. The CDR3 consists of 14 residues. The ends were cut back, 2 bases at V and 9 bases at J, with 14 bases in the middle. CDR3 bases: TGTGCCAGCAGTGAACGGAGGGTTGGAGGTGAGCAGTTCTTC. Its translation: CASSERRVGGEQFF.

J is TRBJ1-1 and V is TRBV30; tentative D call: TRBD1 (5 bases). V lost 0 bases to trimming and J lost 3 bases, with 8 bases between them. This CDR3 comprises 13 residues. The germline gives CDR1 GTSNPN, CDR2 SVGIG (reference sequence). The CDR3, as DNA: TGTGCCTGGAGTGTACAGGAATACACTGAAGCTTTCTTT. This translates into CAWSVQEYTEAFF.

V gene TRBV7-9 combines with J gene TRBJ1-1, with D perhaps matching TRBD1 (5 bases). CDR3 length: 14 amino acids. Germline CDR1 is SEHNR and CDR2 is FQNEAQ (reference sequence). Trimming took 5 bases from V and 4 from J, leaving 14 bases between them. The CDR3 reads CASSRLTAGTEAFF. The CDR3 nucleotides read TGTGCCAGCAGCCGACTGACAGCAGGCACTGAAGCTTTCTTT.

This chain uses TRBV5-1 with TRBJ2-5; D is ambiguous. Germline CDR1 reads SGHRS; CDR2 reads YFSETQ. V shed 0 bases and J shed 3 bases, with 9 bases lying between them. The CDR3 length is 14 residues. For the CDR3, the DNA is TGCGCCAGCAGCTTGGTCGGTATCGAAGAGACCCAGTACTTC. Its translation is CASSLVGIEETQYF.

The V and J genes are TRBV5-6 and TRBJ1-4; D not certain. The CDR3 length is 13 residues. The V gene lost 5 bases and the J gene lost 3 bases, with 8 bases spanning the gap. The germline gives CDR1 SGHDT, CDR2 YYEEEE. DNA for the CDR3: TGTGCCAGCAGTAGGGAGGCTAATGAAAAACTGTTTTTT. It specifies CASSREANEKLFF.

This chain uses TRBV20-1 with TRBJ2-3; no reliable D call. Germline V CDR1 and CDR2: DFQATT, SNEGSKA (reference sequence). V lost 3 bases and J lost 1, with 2 bases in between. CDR3 length: 11 residues. CDR3 loop: CSASGTDTQYF. CDR3 in DNA: TGCAGTGCTAGCGGCACAGATACGCAGTATTTT.